The 20 T cell receptor beta chains below were found in one sample sequenced in a study of T cell responses to AZD1222 COVID-19 vaccine. TCRdb's table, derived via immunoSEQ multiplex PCR, lists solely in-frame clones and lacks some. The sample lists roughly 180,000 clones, 94% occurring once. The sequenced sample was peripheral blood, obtained on day 0 of AZD1222 vaccination. These receptors were obtained from an adult in good health.

This clone was observed a single time. This chain links TRBV5-1 with TRBJ2-5, with TRBD1 matching over 7 bases. CDR3 length: 16 residues. The V gene end was trimmed by 2 bases and the J gene end by 4 bases; junction bases not matched to a gene: 11. Germline lookup yields CDR1 SGHRS and CDR2 YFSETQ. In nucleotides, the CDR3 is TGCGCCAGCAGCTTTACCTCGATGAGACAGGGAGAGACCCAGTACTTC. Translation gives CASSFTSMRQGETQYF.

The chain employs TRBV5-1 and TRBJ2-1; tentative D call: TRBD1 (5 bases). The CDR3 contains 16 residues. Trimming stripped 0 bases from V and 1 base from J, with 11 bases between. Germline V gene data show CDR1 as SGHRS and CDR2 as YFSETQ. The CDR3 spells CASSLEQVESYNEQFF. The CDR3 coding sequence is TGCGCCAGCAGCTTGGAACAGGTGGAGTCCTACAATGAGCAGTTCTTC.

The DNA of the CDR3 is TGCAGTGCTAGTAGGACAGCACATGGCTACACCTTC. This sequence encodes CSASRTAHGYTF. The J gene is TRBJ1-2, the V gene TRBV20-1; TRBD1 might be the D (6 bases). The CDR3 is made up of 12 amino acids. Germline V gene lookup returns CDR1 DFQATT and CDR2 SNEGSKA (reference sequence). V was cut by 3 bases and J by 6 bases, with 11 bases left in between.

The chain combines TRBV28 with TRBJ1-2, with 7 bases fitting TRBD1. Germline values: CDR1 MDHEN, CDR2 SYDVKM. The trim removed 0 bases at V and 3 bases at J, leaving 4 bases unmatched. CDR3 length equals 15 residues. In nucleotides, the CDR3 is TGTGCCAGCAGTTTATGGGGGACAGTGGACTATGGCTACACCTTC. This sequence encodes CASSLWGTVDYGYTF.

The V call is TRBV3-1 (or the pseudogene TRBV3-2), the J call TRBJ1-2; D unclear. This CDR3 has 15 residues. Germline lookup yields CDR1 LGHDT and CDR2 YNNKEL (reference sequence). V gave up 1 base and J gave up 0 bases, with 9 bases separating them. The CDR3 is CASSQAAAANYGYTF. The CDR3 DNA follows: TGTGCCAGCAGCCAAGCGGCAGCCGCTAACTATGGCTACACCTTC.

The V gene is TRBV5-6, the J gene TRBJ1-2; D is unresolved. Germline CDR1 and CDR2: SGHDT and YYEEEE. Trimming took off 2 bases at V and 5 bases at J, with 16 bases between the two ends. This CDR3 has 15 residues. The CDR3 spells CASSFRSAQGYGYTF. The CDR3, as DNA: TGTGCCAGCAGCTTTAGGTCGGCTCAAGGGTATGGCTACACCTTC.

A single count supports this clone. This chain uses TRBV7-2 with TRBJ2-7; 8 bases line up with TRBD2. Germline V gene lookup returns CDR1 SGHTA and CDR2 FQGNSA. Unmatched junction bases numbered 2, after V lost 4 bases and J lost 6 bases. This CDR3 comprises 12 residues. The CDR3: CASSSTSAEQYF. The CDR3 DNA sequence: TGTGCCAGCAGCTCGACTAGCGCCGAGCAGTACTTC.

This rearrangement joins TRBV6-5 to TRBJ2-4; possible D gene TRBD1, 6 bases. The CDR3 consists of 14 residues. Germline loops: CDR1 MNHEY, CDR2 SVGAGI. Deletions cut 2 bases from V and 9 bases from J, with 14 bases between. The CDR3 nucleotides are TGTGCCAGCAGTTACCATACGGACAGAGGCATTCAGTACTTC. Its translation is CASSYHTDRGIQYF.

This chain links TRBV29-1 with TRBJ1-2; no clear D gene. The CDR3 covers 12 residues. Per the germline V gene, CDR1 is SQVTM and CDR2 is ANQGSEA. Deletions cut 4 bases from V and 6 bases from J, with 12 bases between. The CDR3 protein is CSVVSRGDGYTF. CDR3 nucleotides: TGCAGCGTTGTCTCTCGTGGGGATGGCTACACCTTC.

The CDR3: CASSSDSGSTDTQYF. The CDR3 bases are TGTGCCAGCAGTTCAGATAGCGGGAGCACAGATACGCAGTATTTT. This rearrangement joins TRBV28 to TRBJ2-3; TRBD2 matches at 7 bases. Germline lookup yields CDR1 MDHEN and CDR2 SYDVKM. The J segment lost 0 bases and the V segment lost 4 bases, leaving 4 bases of the junction unmatched. The CDR3 runs to 15 residues.

This clone came up once. The gene calls are TRBV29-1 and TRBJ2-3, with 8 bases that match TRBD2. This CDR3 contains 12 residues. V shed 5 bases, J shed 6 bases, and the junction held 4 bases outside the gene matches. From germline, CDR1 is SQVTM and CDR2 ANQGSEA. The CDR3 DNA reads as TGCAGCGTTCGGGAGGGGGGGGATACGCAGTATTTT. This translates into CSVREGGDTQYF.

The V call is TRBV11-2, the J call TRBJ1-1; 7 bases fit TRBD1. The CDR3 extends over 14 amino acids. Germline lookup yields CDR1 SGHAT and CDR2 FQNNGV. The trim removed 4 bases at V and 11 bases at J, leaving 13 bases unmatched. The CDR3 here is CASSSPEQGRGAFF. The CDR3 nucleotides are TGTGCCAGCAGCTCTCCAGAACAGGGGAGAGGGGCTTTCTTT.

The chain links TRBV19 to TRBJ1-2; D is perhaps TRBD1 (6 bases). The ends were cut back, 7 bases at V and 5 bases at J, with 29 bases in the middle. The CDR3 length is 18 residues. Germline V gene lookup returns CDR1 LNHDA and CDR2 SQIVND (reference sequence). Here the CDR3 DNA reads TGTGCCAGTACCCCCGTCCCAGGGGTCCGCTTCATTGAATATGGCTACACCTTC. Translation gives CASTPVPGVRFIEYGYTF.

This clone was picked up a small number of times. This rearrangement joins TRBV5-1 to TRBJ2-1, with 14 positions matching TRBD2. This CDR3 region has 16 residues. With V trimmed by 4 bases and J by 6 bases, 6 bases remained unmatched. Germline CDR1 SGHRS, CDR2 YFSETQ. For the CDR3, the DNA is TGCGCCAGCAGCGCAGCCGGGACTAGCGGGAGCAATGAGCAGTTCTTC. It encodes CASSAAGTSGSNEQFF.

This sequence joins TRBV6-5 and TRBJ2-7, with TRBD2 identical over 7 bases. Germline trimming cut 0 bases from V and 3 bases from J; bases unmatched to any gene: 5. Germline CDR1 and CDR2: MNHEY and SVGAGI. The CDR3 sequence is 15 residues long. The CDR3: CASSYSREGLYEQYF. The CDR3 DNA is TGTGCCAGCAGTTACTCGAGGGAGGGGCTCTACGAGCAGTACTTC.

The J gene is TRBJ1-5, the V gene TRBV9; 7 bases are shared with TRBD1. Germline values: CDR1 SGDLS, CDR2 YYNGEE. V gave up 0 bases and J gave up 8 bases; unmatched junction bases: 5. This CDR3 comprises 14 residues. DNA of the CDR3: TGTGCCAGCAGCGTAGGCGACAGGGATGAGCCCCAGCATTTT. This sequence encodes CASSVGDRDEPQHF.

The genes are TRBV2 and TRBJ2-1; TRBD2 agrees at 8 bases. The CDR3 has 15 amino acids. CDR1 is SNHLY, CDR2 FYNNEI, per germline. V shed 6 bases, J shed 10 bases, and the junction held 14 bases outside the gene matches. As DNA, the CDR3 is TGTGCCAGCAGAAAGGGGACTAGTGTCGTCCGGGAGCAGTTCTTC. Translating it yields CASRKGTSVVREQFF.

V gene TRBV19 combines with J gene TRBJ1-5, with 8 bases that match TRBD1. Germline CDR1 LNHDA, CDR2 SQIVND (reference sequence). Trimming took 5 bases from V and 3 from J; bases not matched to a gene: 12. The CDR3 length is 17 residues. The CDR3 coding sequence is TGTGCCAGTAGTTCCTCCGGGACAGGTGCTGCCAATCAGCCCCAGCATTTT. This codes for CASSSSGTGAANQPQHF.

The V gene is TRBV7-3, the J gene TRBJ2-1; D remains ambiguous. V gave up 6 bases and J gave up 12 bases, with 21 bases separating them. Germline loops: CDR1 SGHTA, CDR2 FQGTGA. This CDR3 has 14 residues. DNA for the CDR3: TGTGCCAGCAGTTCAGGTGTGGCTTCGGCTCGGCAGTTCTTC. Its translation: CASSSGVASARQFF.

This chain links TRBV6-5 with TRBJ1-2; 8 positions agree with TRBD1. CDR1 is MNHEY and CDR2 is SVGAGI in the germline V gene. This CDR3 is built from 15 residues. The junction had 9 bases not matched to a gene; V was cut back by 6 bases and J by 3 bases. The DNA for the CDR3 is TGTGCCAGCAGGAAGACAGGGGCCGCTGACTATGGCTACACCTTC. Its protein product is CASRKTGAADYGYTF.